This T cell receptor beta chain is from a study of blood T cell repertoires in COVID-19. Study processing details: Nucleated cell counts were estimated from reference gene primer amplification. Clones were sequenced by immunoSEQ multiplex PCR, and TCRdb holds only the in-frame ones, with some missing. That table is the source of V, J and clone size, and D and trimming were worked out from the DNA. The sample includes 200,000 to 250,000 clones, just under 90% of them seen just once. Trimming removed 4 bases from V and 0 bases from J, with 10 bases in between. Germline-derived CDR1 and CDR2 are LGHNA and YSLEER. This CDR3 comprises 15 residues.

The sample consisted of peripheral blood. V usage is TRBV4-3 and J usage is TRBJ1-5; D perhaps matches TRBD1 (6 bases). The sequence derives from a man aged 25-45 years with COVID-19, enrolled during active disease. The CDR3 DNA follows: TGCGCCAGCAGCCCGGACAGATATAGCAATCAGCCCCAGCATTTT. Protein: CASSPDRYSNQPQHF.